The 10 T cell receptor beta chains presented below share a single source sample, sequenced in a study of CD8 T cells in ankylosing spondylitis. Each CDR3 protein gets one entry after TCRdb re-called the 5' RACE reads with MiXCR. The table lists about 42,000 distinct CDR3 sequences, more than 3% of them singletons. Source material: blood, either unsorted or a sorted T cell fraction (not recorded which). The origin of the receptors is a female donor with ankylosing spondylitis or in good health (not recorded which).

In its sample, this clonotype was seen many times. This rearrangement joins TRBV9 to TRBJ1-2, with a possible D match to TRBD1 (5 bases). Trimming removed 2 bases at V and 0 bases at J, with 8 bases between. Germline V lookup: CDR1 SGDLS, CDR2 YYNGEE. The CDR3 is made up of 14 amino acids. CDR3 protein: CASSVDSPNYGYTF. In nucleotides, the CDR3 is TGTGCCAGCAGCGTCGACAGCCCTAACTATGGCTACACCTTC.

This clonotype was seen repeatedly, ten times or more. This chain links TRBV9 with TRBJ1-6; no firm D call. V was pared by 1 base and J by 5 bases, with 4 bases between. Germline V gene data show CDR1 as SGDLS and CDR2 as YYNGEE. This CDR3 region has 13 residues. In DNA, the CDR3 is TGTGCCAGCAGCGTAACCGATAATTCACCCCTCCACTTT. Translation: CASSVTDNSPLHF. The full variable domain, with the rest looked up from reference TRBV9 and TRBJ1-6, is DSGVTQTPKHLITATGQRVTLRCSPRSGDLSVYWYQQSLDQGLQFLIQYYNGEERAKGNILERFSAQQFPDLHSELNLSSLELGDSALYFCASSVTDNSPLHFGNGTRLTVT.

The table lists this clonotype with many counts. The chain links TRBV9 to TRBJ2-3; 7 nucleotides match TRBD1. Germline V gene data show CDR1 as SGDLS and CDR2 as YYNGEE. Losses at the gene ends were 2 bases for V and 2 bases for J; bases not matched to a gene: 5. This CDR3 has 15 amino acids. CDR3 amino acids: CASSVTGALTDTQYF. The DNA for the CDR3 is TGTGCCAGCAGCGTCACAGGGGCCCTCACAGATACGCAGTATTTT.

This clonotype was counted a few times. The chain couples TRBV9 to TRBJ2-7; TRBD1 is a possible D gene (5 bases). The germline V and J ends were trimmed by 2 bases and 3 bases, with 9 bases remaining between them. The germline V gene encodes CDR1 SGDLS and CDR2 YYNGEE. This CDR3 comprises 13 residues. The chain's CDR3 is CASSVQGDYEQYF. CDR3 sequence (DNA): TGTGCCAGCAGCGTTCAGGGCGACTACGAGCAGTACTTC.

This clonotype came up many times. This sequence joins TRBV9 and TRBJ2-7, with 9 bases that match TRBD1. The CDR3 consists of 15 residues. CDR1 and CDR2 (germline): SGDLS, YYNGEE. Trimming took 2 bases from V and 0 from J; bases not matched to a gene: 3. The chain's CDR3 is CASSVTGGSSYEQYF. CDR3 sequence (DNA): TGTGCCAGCAGCGTGACAGGGGGGAGCTCCTACGAGCAGTACTTC.

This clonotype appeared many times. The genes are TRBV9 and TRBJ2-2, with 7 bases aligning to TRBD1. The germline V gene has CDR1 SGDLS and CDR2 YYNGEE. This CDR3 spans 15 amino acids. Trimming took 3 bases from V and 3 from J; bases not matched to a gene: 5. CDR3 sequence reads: CASSALQGYTGELFF. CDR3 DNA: TGTGCCAGCAGCGCGCTACAGGGGTACACCGGGGAGCTGTTTTTT.

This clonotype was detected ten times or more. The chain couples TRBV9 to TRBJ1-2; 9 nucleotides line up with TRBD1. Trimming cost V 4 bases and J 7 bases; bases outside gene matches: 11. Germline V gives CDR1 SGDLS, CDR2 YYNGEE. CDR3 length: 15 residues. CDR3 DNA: TGTGCCAGCAGCCTCCACCCGGGACAGGGAGGTGGCTACACCTTC. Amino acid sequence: CASSLHPGQGGGYTF. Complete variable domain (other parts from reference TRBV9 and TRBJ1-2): DSGVTQTPKHLITATGQRVTLRCSPRSGDLSVYWYQQSLDQGLQFLIQYYNGEERAKGNILERFSAQQFPDLHSELNLSSLELGDSALYFCASSLHPGQGGGYTFGSGTRLTVV.

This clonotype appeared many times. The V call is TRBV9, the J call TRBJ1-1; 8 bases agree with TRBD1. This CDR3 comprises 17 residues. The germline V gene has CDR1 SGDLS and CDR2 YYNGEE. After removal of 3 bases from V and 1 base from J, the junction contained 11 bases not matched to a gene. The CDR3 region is CASSGRTGLTSNTEAFF. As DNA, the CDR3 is TGTGCCAGCAGCGGCCGGACAGGGTTGACTTCGAACACTGAAGCTTTCTTT. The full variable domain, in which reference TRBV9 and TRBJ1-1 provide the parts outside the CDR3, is DSGVTQTPKHLITATGQRVTLRCSPRSGDLSVYWYQQSLDQGLQFLIQYYNGEERAKGNILERFSAQQFPDLHSELNLSSLELGDSALYFCASSGRTGLTSNTEAFFGQGTRLTVV.

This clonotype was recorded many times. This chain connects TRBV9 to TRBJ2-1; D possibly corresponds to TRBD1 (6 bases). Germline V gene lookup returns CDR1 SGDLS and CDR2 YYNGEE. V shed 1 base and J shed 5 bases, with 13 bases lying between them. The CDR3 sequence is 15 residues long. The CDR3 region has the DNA TGTGCCAGCAGCGTACAGGGGTCTGGTGACAATGAGCAGTTCTTC. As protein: CASSVQGSGDNEQFF.

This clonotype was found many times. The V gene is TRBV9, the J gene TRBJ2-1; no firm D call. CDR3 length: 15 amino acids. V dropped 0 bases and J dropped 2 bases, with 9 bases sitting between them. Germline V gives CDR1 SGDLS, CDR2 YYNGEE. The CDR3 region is CASSVADGAYNEQFF. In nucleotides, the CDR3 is TGTGCCAGCAGCGTAGCTGATGGGGCCTACAATGAGCAGTTCTTC.